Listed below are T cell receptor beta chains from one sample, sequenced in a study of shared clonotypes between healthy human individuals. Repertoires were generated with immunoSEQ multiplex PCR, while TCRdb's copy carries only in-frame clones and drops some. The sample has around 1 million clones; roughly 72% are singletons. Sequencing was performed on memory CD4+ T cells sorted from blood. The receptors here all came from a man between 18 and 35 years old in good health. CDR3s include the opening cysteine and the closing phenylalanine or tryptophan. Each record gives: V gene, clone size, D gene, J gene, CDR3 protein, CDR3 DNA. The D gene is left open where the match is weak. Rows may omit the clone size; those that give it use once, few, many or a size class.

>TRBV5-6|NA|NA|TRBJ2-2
CASSLSGWGTNTGELFF
TGTGCCAGCAGCTTGTCGGGTTGGGGGACGAACACCGGGGAGCTGTTTTTT
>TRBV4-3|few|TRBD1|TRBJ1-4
CASGTGIGKLFF
TGCGCCAGCGGGACAGGGATTGGGAAACTGTTTTTT
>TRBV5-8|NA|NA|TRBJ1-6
CASSPLRATYNSPLHF
TGTGCCAGCAGTCCGTTAAGGGCGACCTATAATTCACCCCTCCACTTT
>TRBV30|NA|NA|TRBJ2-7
CAWSSSTTYEQYF
TGTGCCTGGAGTAGCAGTACCACCTACGAGCAGTACTTC
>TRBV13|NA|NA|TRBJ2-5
CASSPHGRAQETQYF
TGTGCCAGCAGCCCGCACGGCAGGGCCCAAGAGACCCAGTACTTC
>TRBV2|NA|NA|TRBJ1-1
CASRKQIGAEGGTEAFF
TGTGCCAGCAGGAAACAAATAGGGGCTGAGGGTGGCACTGAAGCTTTCTTT
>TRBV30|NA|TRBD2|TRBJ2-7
CAWRQTSGNYEQYF
TGTGCCTGGAGACAAACTAGCGGGAACTACGAGCAGTACTTC
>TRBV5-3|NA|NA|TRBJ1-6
CARSFNADPPTSSYNSPLHF
TGTGCCAGAAGCTTTAACGCCGACCCCCCCACGAGCTCCTATAATTCACCCCTCCACTTT
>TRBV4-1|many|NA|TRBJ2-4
CASSQPGTGSGGIKNIQYF
TGCGCCAGCAGCCAGCCCGGGACAGGGAGCGGGGGGATCAAAAACATTCAGTACTTC
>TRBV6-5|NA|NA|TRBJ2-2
CASSGYTGELFF
TGTGCCAGCTCGGGCTACACCGGGGAGCTGTTTTTT
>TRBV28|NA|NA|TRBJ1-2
CANFNPFNYGYTF
TGTGCCAACTTTAACCCCTTTAACTATGGCTACACCTTC
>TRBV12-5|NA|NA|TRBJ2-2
CASGLFGGTGELFF
TGTGCTAGTGGTTTATTTGGGGGGACCGGGGAGCTGTTTTTT
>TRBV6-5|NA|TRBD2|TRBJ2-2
CASSLLAGDTGELFF
TGTGCCAGCAGTTTACTAGCGGGAGATACCGGGGAGCTGTTTTTT
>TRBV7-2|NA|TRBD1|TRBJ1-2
CASSSDRGDYGYTF
TGTGCCAGCAGCTCAGACAGGGGAGACTATGGCTACACCTTC
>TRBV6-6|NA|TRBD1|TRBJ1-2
CATRGDREGFFYGYTF
TGTGCCACCAGGGGGGACAGGGAGGGGTTTTTCTATGGCTACACCTTC
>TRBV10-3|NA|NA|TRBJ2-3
CAISEPLAGDTQYF
TGTGCCATCAGTGAGCCTCTAGCCGGGGATACGCAGTATTTT
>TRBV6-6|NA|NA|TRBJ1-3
CASPTESGNTIYF
TGTGCCAGCCCGACGGAGTCTGGAAACACCATATATTTT
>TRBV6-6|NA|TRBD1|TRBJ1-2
CASSYSGTGVNGYTF
TGTGCCAGCAGTTACTCCGGGACAGGGGTTAATGGCTACACCTTC
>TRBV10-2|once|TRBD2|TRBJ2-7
CAVRALEREGYSYEQYF
TGCGCCGTACGAGCCCTTGAGCGGGAGGGATACTCCTACGAGCAGTACTTC
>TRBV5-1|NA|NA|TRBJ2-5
CASSQGGQETQYF
TGCGCCAGCAGTCAGGGGGGCCAGGAGACCCAGTACTTC
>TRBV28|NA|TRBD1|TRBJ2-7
CASGGEGAEQYF
TGTGCCAGCGGGGGCGAGGGGGCCGAGCAGTACTTC
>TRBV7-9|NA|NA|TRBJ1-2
CASSQQGRTYGYTF
TGTGCCAGCAGCCAACAGGGACGTACCTATGGCTACACCTTC
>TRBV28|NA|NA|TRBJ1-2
CASSPTLWAGRGYGYTF
TGTGCCAGCAGTCCAACACTGTGGGCAGGGAGAGGATATGGCTACACCTTC
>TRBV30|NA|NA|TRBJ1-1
CAWSVEGAAEAFF
TGTGCCTGGAGTGTCGAGGGCGCGGCTGAAGCTTTCTTT
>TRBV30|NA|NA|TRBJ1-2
CAWSGLQGQGYTF
TGTGCCTGGAGTGGGTTACAGGGCCAGGGCTACACCTTC
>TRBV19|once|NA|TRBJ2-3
CASLGPNTDTQYF
TGTGCCAGCCTTGGACCGAACACAGATACGCAGTATTTT
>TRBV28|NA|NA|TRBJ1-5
CASSFWEEGVEPQHF
TGTGCCAGCAGTTTTTGGGAAGAAGGGGTGGAGCCCCAGCATTTT
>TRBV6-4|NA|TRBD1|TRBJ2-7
CASPPGTDEQYF
TGTGCCAGCCCACCGGGGACAGACGAGCAGTACTTC
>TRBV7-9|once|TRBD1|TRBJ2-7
CASSFGTASYEQYF
TGTGCCAGCAGCTTCGGGACAGCTTCCTACGAGCAGTACTTC
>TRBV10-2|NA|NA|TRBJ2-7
CASRGGSEQYF
TGCGCCTCCCGTGGGGGCTCCGAGCAGTACTTC
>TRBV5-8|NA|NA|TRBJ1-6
CASSLQSSLLISPLHF
TGTGCCAGCAGCTTGCAGTCATCCCTTCTGATCTCACCCCTCCACTTT
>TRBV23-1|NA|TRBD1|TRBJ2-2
CASSQSEGQGIGNGELFF
TGCGCCAGCAGTCAATCGGAAGGACAGGGGATCGGTAACGGGGAGCTGTTTTTT
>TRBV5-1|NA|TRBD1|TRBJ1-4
CASSSETGGLRKLFF
TGCGCCAGCAGTTCGGAGACAGGGGGCCTTAGAAAACTGTTTTTT
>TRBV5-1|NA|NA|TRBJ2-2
CASSFETGELFF
TGCGCCAGCAGCTTCGAGACCGGGGAGCTGTTTTTT
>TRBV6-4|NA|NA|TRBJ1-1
CASSETGFADTEAFF
TGTGCCAGCAGCGAAACAGGGTTCGCGGACACTGAAGCTTTCTTT
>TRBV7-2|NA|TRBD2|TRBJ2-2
CASSLGGRTAGELFF
TGTGCCAGCAGCTTAGGCGGGAGAACGGCCGGGGAGCTGTTTTTT
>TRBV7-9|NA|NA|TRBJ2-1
CASSLAGGNEQFF
TGTGCCAGCAGCTTAGCTGGTGGCAATGAGCAGTTCTTC
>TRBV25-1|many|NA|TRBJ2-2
CASSEEGSRPTGELFF
TGTGCCAGCAGTGAAGAGGGTTCGAGACCCACCGGGGAGCTGTTTTTT
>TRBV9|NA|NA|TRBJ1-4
CASSGRTDPNEKLFF
TGTGCCAGCAGCGGGCGGACGGACCCTAATGAAAAACTGTTTTTT
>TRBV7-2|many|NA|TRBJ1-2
CASSLELGQVYGYTF
TGTGCCAGCAGCTTAGAGTTAGGACAAGTCTATGGCTACACCTTC
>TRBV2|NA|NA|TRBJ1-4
CATQGRNEKLFF
TGTGCCACACAGGGTCGTAATGAAAAACTGTTTTTT
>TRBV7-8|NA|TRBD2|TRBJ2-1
CASSSGTSGSRNEQFF
TGTGCCAGCAGCTCGGGGACTAGCGGGAGTCGAAATGAGCAGTTCTTC
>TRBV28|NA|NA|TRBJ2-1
CASSSFEQFF
TGTGCCAGCAGTTCTTTTGAGCAGTTCTTC
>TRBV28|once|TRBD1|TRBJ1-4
CASSPLQGVNEKLFF
TGTGCCAGCAGTCCCCTACAGGGGGTGAACGAAAAACTGTTTTTT
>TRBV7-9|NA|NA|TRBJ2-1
CASSLAVGVDSYNEQFF
TGTGCCAGCAGCTTAGCGGTCGGAGTTGACTCCTACAATGAGCAGTTCTTC
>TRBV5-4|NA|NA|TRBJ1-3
CASSTKQASSGNTIYF
TGTGCCAGCAGCACCAAACAGGCTAGCTCTGGAAACACCATATATTTT
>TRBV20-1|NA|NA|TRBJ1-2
CSARVSHGYTF
TGCAGTGCTAGAGTCAGTCATGGCTACACCTTC
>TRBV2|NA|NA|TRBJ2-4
CASSGPGTSKNIQYF
TGTGCCAGCAGCGGGCCAGGGACCTCCAAAAACATTCAGTACTTC
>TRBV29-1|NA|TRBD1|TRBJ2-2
CSADRENTGELFF
TGCAGCGCTGACAGGGAGAACACCGGGGAGCTGTTTTTT
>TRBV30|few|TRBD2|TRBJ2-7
CAWSLGGRWYEQYF
TGTGCCTGGAGTTTGGGGGGGAGGTGGTACGAGCAGTACTTC
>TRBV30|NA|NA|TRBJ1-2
CAVPTGFYYGYTF
TGTGCGGTACCTACGGGGTTTTACTATGGCTACACCTTC
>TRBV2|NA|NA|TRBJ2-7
CASSETGYEQYF
TGTGCCAGCAGTGAAACCGGGTACGAGCAGTACTTC
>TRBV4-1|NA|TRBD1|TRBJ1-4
CASSQARQGSSEKLFF
TGCGCCAGCAGCCAAGCTCGACAGGGTTCGAGTGAAAAACTGTTTTTT
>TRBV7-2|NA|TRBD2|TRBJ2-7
CASSLARTSGTSYEQYF
TGTGCCAGCAGCTTAGCCCGGACTAGCGGGACCTCCTACGAGCAGTACTTC
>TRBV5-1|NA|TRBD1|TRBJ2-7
CASSKTQGVEQYF
TGCGCCAGCAGCAAGACCCAGGGGGTCGAGCAGTACTTC
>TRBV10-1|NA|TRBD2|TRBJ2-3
CASSAVAGGSATDTQYF
TGCGCCAGCAGTGCGGTAGCGGGGGGTTCGGCGACAGATACGCAGTATTTT
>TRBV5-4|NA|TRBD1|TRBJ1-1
CASSLWGEDRATEAFF
TGTGCCAGCAGCTTGTGGGGGGAGGACAGGGCCACTGAAGCTTTCTTT